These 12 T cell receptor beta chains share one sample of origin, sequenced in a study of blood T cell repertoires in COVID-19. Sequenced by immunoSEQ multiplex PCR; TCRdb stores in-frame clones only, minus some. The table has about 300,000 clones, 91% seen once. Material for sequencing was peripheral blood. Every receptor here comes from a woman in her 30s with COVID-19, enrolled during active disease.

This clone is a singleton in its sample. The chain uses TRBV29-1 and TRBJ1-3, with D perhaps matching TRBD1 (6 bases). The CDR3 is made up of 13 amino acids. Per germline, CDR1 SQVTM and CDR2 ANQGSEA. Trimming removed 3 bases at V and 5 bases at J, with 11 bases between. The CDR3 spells CSVEQGLRNTIYF. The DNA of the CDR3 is TGCAGCGTTGAGCAGGGGTTGAGAAACACCATATATTTT.

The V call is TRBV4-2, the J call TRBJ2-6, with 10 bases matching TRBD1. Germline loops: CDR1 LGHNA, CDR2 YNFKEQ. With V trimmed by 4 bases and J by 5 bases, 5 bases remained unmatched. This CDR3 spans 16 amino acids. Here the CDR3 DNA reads TGTGCCAGCAGCCCTGACAGGGGGCATAGGGCCAACGTCCTGACTTTC. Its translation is CASSPDRGHRANVLTF.

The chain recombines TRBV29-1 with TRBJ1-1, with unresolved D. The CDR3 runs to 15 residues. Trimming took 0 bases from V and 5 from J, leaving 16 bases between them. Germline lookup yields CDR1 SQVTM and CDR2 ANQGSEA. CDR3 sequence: CSVEDHDGVGTEAFF. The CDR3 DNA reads TGCAGCGTTGAAGATCATGACGGGGTTGGGACTGAAGCTTTCTTT.

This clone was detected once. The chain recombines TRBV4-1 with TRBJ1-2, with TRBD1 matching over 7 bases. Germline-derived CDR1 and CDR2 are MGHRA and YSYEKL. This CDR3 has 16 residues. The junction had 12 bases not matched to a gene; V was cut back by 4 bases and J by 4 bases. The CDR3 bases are TGCGCCAGCAGCCCCCGCGATCAGGGGGACCTCTATGGCTACACCTTC. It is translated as CASSPRDQGDLYGYTF.

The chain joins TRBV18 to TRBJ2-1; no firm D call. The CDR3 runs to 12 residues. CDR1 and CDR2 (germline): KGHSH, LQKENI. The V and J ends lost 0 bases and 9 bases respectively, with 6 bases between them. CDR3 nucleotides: TGTGCCAGCTCACCACCGAATAGTGAGCAGTTCTTC. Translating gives CASSPPNSEQFF.

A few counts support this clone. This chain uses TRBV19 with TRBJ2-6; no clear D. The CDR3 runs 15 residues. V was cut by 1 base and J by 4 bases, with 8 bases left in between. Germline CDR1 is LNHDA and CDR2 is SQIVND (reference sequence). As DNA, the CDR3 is TGTGCCAGTAGTATAGGAGGTTACGGGGCCAACGTCCTGACTTTC. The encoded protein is CASSIGGYGANVLTF.

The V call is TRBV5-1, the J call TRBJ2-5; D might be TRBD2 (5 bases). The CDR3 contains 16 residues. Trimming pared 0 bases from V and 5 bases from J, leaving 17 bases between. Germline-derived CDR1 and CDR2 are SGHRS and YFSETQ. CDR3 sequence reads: CASSLEGTYSGETQYF. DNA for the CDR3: TGCGCCAGCAGCTTGGAAGGAACATACTCGGGGGAGACCCAGTACTTC.

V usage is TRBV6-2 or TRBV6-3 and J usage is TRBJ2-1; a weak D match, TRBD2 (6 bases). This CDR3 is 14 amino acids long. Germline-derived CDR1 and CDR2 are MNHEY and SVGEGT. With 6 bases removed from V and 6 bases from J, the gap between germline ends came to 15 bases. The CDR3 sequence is CASSPAGSGNEQFF. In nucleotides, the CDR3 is TGTGCCAGCAGCCCCGCTGGTAGCGGCAATGAGCAGTTCTTC.

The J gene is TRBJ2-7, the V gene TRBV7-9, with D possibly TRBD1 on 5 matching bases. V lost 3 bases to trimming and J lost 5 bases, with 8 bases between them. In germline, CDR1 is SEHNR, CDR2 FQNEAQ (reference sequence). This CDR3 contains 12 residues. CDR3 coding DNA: TGTGCCAGCAGCTTCGGCAGGGACGAGCAGTACTTC. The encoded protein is CASSFGRDEQYF.

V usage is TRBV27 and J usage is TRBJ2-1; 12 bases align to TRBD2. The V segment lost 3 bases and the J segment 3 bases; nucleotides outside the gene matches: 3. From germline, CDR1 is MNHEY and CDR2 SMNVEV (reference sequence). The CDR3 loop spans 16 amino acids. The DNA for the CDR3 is TGTGCCAGCAGTTTCCTAGCGGGAGGGCTCTACAATGAGCAGTTCTTC. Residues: CASSFLAGGLYNEQFF.

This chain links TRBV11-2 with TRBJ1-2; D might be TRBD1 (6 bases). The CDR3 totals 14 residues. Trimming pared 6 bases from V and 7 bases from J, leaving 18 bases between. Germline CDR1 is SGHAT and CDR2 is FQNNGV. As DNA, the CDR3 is TGTGCCAGCAGACCTTCCGGGACAAATCGTGGCTACACCTTC. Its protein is CASRPSGTNRGYTF.

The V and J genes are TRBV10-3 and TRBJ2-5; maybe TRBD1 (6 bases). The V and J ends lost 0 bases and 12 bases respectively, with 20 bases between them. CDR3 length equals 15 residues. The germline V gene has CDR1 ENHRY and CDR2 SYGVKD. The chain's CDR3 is CAISESITGTSIEYF. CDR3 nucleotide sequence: TGTGCCATCAGTGAGTCGATTACCGGGACATCAATTGAGTACTTC.